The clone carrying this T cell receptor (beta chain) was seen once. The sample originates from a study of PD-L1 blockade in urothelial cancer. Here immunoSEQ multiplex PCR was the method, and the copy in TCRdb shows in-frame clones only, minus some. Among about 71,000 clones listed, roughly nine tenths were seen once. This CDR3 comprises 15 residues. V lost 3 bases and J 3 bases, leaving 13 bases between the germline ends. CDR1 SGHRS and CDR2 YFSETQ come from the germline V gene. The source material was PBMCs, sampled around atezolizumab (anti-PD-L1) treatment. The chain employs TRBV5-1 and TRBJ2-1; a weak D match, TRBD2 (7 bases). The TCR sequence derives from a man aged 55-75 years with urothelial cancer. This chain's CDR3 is CASSWEGGVYNEQFF. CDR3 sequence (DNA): TGCGCCAGCAGCTGGGAGGGGGGAGTCTACAATGAGCAGTTCTTC.